A single T cell receptor (beta chain) is shown here with its context. The antigen remains undetermined. Time point here: blood at routine non-recurrence follow-up after resection. CDR1 is MNHEY, CDR2 SVGEGT, per germline. Trimming shortened V by 2 bases and J by 6 bases, and 10 bases separated the two germline ends. The CDR3 runs to 13 residues. This sample was taken from a study of spatial heterogeneity in lung cancer. Whole-study results and caveats: There were more appearances of ubiquitous expanded tumor TCRs in blood at resection than at follow-up.

Each CDR3 protein gets one entry after TCRdb re-called the 5' RACE reads with MiXCR. There are fewer than 3,500 distinct CDR3 sequences in the sample; around a fifth occur only once, and 40% to 45% lies in the top ten. The chain is built from TRBV6-2 or TRBV6-3 and TRBJ1-1; no clear D. The source is a male donor with early-stage non-small cell lung cancer. This sample comprised PBMCs, obtained at follow-up. CDR3 nucleotide sequence: TGTGCCAGCAGTTACGACTGGGCAGCTGAAGCTTTCTTT. Encoded protein: CASSYDWAAEAFF.